Here is one TCR beta chain with its context. The antigen remains unidentified. Patients with Susac syndrome met diagnostic criteria that were recently defined for definite or probable disease. This specimen comes from a study of CD8 T cells in Susac syndrome. Study-level findings and limits: The CD4+ T cell repertoires in Susac syndrome did not show any clonal expansion.

cDNA came from roughly 0.53 to 1 ug RNA primed by random hexamers. TCRdb re-called the immunoSEQ multiplex PCR reads through MiXCR, storing one row per CDR3 protein. Here the sample spans about 180,000 distinct CDR3 sequences, around 94% being singletons. This sequence was found in a human donor with Susac syndrome. Input material: CD4+ T cells from PBMCs.

The CDR3 region is CASSSGPGQGIDTQYF. The CDR3 nucleotides read TGTGCCAGCAGCTCTGGACCCGGACAGGGGATAGATACGCAGTATTTT. The chain is built from TRBV5-6 and TRBJ2-3; 9 bases map to TRBD1. CDR1 is SGHDT, CDR2 YYEEEE, per germline. V dropped 3 bases and J dropped 5; count of bases not matched to a gene: 10. The CDR3 length is 16 residues.